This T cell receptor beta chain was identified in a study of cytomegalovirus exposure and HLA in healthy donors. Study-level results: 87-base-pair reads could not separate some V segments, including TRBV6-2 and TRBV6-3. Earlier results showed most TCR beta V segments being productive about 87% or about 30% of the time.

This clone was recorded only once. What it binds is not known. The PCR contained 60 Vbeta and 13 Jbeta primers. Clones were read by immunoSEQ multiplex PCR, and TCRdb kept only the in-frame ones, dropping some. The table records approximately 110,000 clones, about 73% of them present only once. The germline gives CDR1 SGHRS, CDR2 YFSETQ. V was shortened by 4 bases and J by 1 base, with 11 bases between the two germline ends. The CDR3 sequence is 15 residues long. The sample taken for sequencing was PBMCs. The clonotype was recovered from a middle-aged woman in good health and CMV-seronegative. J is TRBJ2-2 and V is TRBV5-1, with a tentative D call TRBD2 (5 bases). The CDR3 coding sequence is TGCGCCAGCAGCCTGGATCGGGGGAACACCGGGGAGCTGTTTTTT. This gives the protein CASSLDRGNTGELFF.